A selection of T cell receptor beta chains follows, all from one sample in a study of lymphopenia after photon versus proton radiotherapy. Clones were read by immunoSEQ multiplex PCR, and TCRdb kept only the in-frame ones, dropping some. The table includes tens of thousands of clones, 87% detected once. Sequencing used peripheral blood, obtained from a patient treated with proton-based radiotherapy. These receptors originate from a man older than 75 with esophageal cancer. The CDR3 runs from the conserved cysteine through the conserved F or W. A D gene is named only where the DNA matches it firmly. Rows give clone size only sometimes, using once, few, many, or a class for an expanded clone.

abundance,j_gene,d_gene,v_gene,CDR3nt,CDR3aa
-,TRBJ1-5,TRBD1,TRBV5-4,TGTGCCAGCAGCCAAGAGGTACAGGGGTACCAGCCCCAGCATTTT,CASSQEVQGYQPQHF
-,TRBJ2-1,-,TRBV5-1,TGCGCCAGCAGCTTGGAAGGGACGTACAATGAGCAGTTCTTC,CASSLEGTYNEQFF
-,TRBJ1-4,-,TRBV7-9,TGTGCCAGCAGCTCACTAAGTGCAACTAATGAAAAACTGTTTTTT,CASSSLSATNEKLFF
-,TRBJ1-1,-,TRBV14,TGTGCCAGCAGCCAAGTTCGGTTGAGATCTATGAACACTGAAGCTTTCTTT,CASSQVRLRSMNTEAFF
-,TRBJ1-5,-,TRBV4-3,TGCGCCAGCAGCCAAGACAAGAATCAGCCCCAGCATTTT,CASSQDKNQPQHF
-,TRBJ1-2,TRBD1,TRBV7-8,TGTGCCAGCAGCTTAGTCAGCCAGGGGGATGGCTACACCTTC,CASSLVSQGDGYTF
-,TRBJ1-4,-,TRBV30,TGTGCCTGGACCCCGGGACATGCTGAAAAACTGTTTTTT,CAWTPGHAEKLFF
-,TRBJ2-2,-,TRBV29-1,TGCAGCGTTGACGGACTTCACACCGGGGAGCTGTTTTTT,CSVDGLHTGELFF
-,TRBJ2-5,TRBD2,TRBV10-3,TGTGCCATCAGTGCCCTAGCGGGGGGGTCCATGGAGACCCAGTACTTC,CAISALAGGSMETQYF
-,TRBJ1-5,-,TRBV5-1,TGCGCCAGCAGCTTGGGGACCCAGGCGGGTCAGCCCCAGCATTTT,CASSLGTQAGQPQHF
-,TRBJ1-1,-,TRBV10-3,TGTGCCATCAGGGTGACAGAGAACACTGAAGCTTTCTTT,CAIRVTENTEAFF
-,TRBJ2-6,-,TRBV21-1,TGTGCCAGCAGCAAACCCCAAGAGCCTGGGGCCAACGTCCTGACTTTC,CASSKPQEPGANVLTF
few,TRBJ2-7,TRBD1,TRBV15,TGTGCCACCAGCAGAGATAGACAGGGGGCAGCAGGGCAGTACTTC,CATSRDRQGAAGQYF
-,TRBJ1-4,-,TRBV9,TGTGCCAGCAGCGTGACAGTTAATGAAAAACTGTTTTTT,CASSVTVNEKLFF
-,TRBJ2-1,-,TRBV7-9,TGTGCCAGCAGCTTAAGTGGCGTCAATGAGCAGTTCTTC,CASSLSGVNEQFF
-,TRBJ1-6,-,TRBV27,TGTGCCAGCAGCTCCTCGGGCACCTCCTATAATTCACCCCTCCACTTT,CASSSSGTSYNSPLHF
-,TRBJ1-2,-,TRBV9,TGTGCCAGCAGCTCCCGGGACGGACGAAACTATGGCTACACCTTC,CASSSRDGRNYGYTF
-,TRBJ2-7,-,TRBV10-2,TGCGCCAGCGGACACTACGAGCAGTACTTC,CASGHYEQYF
-,TRBJ1-1,-,TRBV7-9,TGTGCCAGCAGCGCGCCGTCACAGAACACTGAAGCTTTCTTT,CASSAPSQNTEAFF
-,TRBJ2-5,TRBD1,TRBV11-3,TGTGCCAGCAGCCCGGGGACAGGCCAAGAGACCCAGTACTTC,CASSPGTGQETQYF
-,TRBJ2-2,-,TRBV7-9,TGTGCCAGCAGCTTATCAGGGGCCGGGGAGCTGTTTTTT,CASSLSGAGELFF
-,TRBJ2-5,-,TRBV11-2,TGTGCCAGCAGCTTAGCGCGGGTTGGTTTAGAGACCCAGTACTTC,CASSLARVGLETQYF
-,TRBJ1-5,-,TRBV21-1,TGTGCCAGCAGCAAAGCGAAGACAGGCCTAAATCAGCCCCAGCATTTT,CASSKAKTGLNQPQHF
-,TRBJ2-7,TRBD1,TRBV27,TGTGCCAGCAGTTGGGGCAGGGGACAGGGTTACTACGAGCAGTACTTC,CASSWGRGQGYYEQYF